The 18 T cell receptor beta chains in this list originate from one sample, sequenced in a study of STAT5B mutations in CD4+ large granular lymphocyte leukemia. Profiled with immunoSEQ multiplex PCR; TCRdb holds only in-frame clones, not every one. This sample has some 45,000 clones, with 80% to 90% found just once. Sequences were obtained from CD4+ T cells from blood buffy coats. The receptors derive from a human donor in good health.

The chain employs TRBV5-1 and TRBJ2-1, with D possibly TRBD1 on 7 matching bases. The CDR3 consists of 14 residues. Deletions cut 3 bases from V and 9 bases from J, with 16 bases between. Germline CDR1 SGHRS, CDR2 YFSETQ. The CDR3 DNA is TGCGCCAGCAGCTCAGGACAGGAGGGGGTTGAGCAGTTCTTC. Encoded protein: CASSSGQEGVEQFF.

The V call is TRBV6-1, the J call TRBJ1-3; D not certain. Germline CDR1 is MNHNS and CDR2 is SASEGT. This CDR3 has 14 residues. Trimming took off 6 bases at V and 0 bases at J, with 9 bases between the two ends. The CDR3 here is CASRAVSSGNTIYF. The CDR3 bases are TGTGCCAGCAGGGCAGTGAGCTCTGGAAACACCATATATTTT.

The chain couples TRBV5-4 to TRBJ2-1; 9 bases align to TRBD1. The length of the CDR3 is 13 residues. In germline, CDR1 is SGHNT, CDR2 YYREEE (reference sequence). Trimming removed 3 bases from V and 6 bases from J; junction bases left unmatched: 1. CDR3 sequence (DNA): TGTGCCAGCAGCTCGGACAGGGGCAATGAGCAGTTCTTC. Translating it yields CASSSDRGNEQFF.

The CDR3 nucleotides are TGCGCCAGCAGCTGGACGGCGGGAGGAGGTTCTAAAGAGACCCAGTACTTC. This encodes CASSWTAGGGSKETQYF. The J gene is TRBJ2-5, the V gene TRBV5-1, with 8 bases that match TRBD2. The CDR3 loop spans 17 amino acids. Trimming removed 3 bases from V and 3 bases from J; junction bases left unmatched: 13. Looked up from germline, CDR1 is SGHRS and CDR2 is YFSETQ.

The V and J genes are TRBV5-6 and TRBJ2-5, with D unresolved. This CDR3 is 14 amino acids long. Between the trimmed V and J ends, which lost 0 bases and 7 bases, there was a span of 13 bases. Per the germline V gene, CDR1 is SGHDT and CDR2 is YYEEEE. DNA for the CDR3: TGTGCCAGCAGCTTGGGGCTACCGCCAGGGACCCAGTACTTC. It translates to CASSLGLPPGTQYF.

V is TRBV27 and J is TRBJ2-7, with 7 bases lining up with TRBD1. Germline V CDR1 and CDR2: MNHEY, SMNVEV (reference sequence). Losses at the gene ends were 3 bases for V and 5 bases for J; bases not matched to a gene: 7. CDR3 length: 14 residues. The CDR3 DNA reads TGTGCCAGCAGTTTTGGCAGGGGGACGGACGAGCAGTACTTC. Its protein product is CASSFGRGTDEQYF.

The rearrangement links TRBV5-6 to TRBJ1-2; TRBD1 agrees at 7 bases. Germline lookup yields CDR1 SGHDT and CDR2 YYEEEE. The CDR3 contains 14 residues. V shed 4 bases and J 4 bases; nucleotides not matched to a gene: 7. This chain's CDR3 is CASSKTGSPYGYTF. As DNA, the CDR3 is TGTGCCAGCAGCAAGACAGGGAGTCCCTATGGCTACACCTTC.

The rearrangement links TRBV18 to TRBJ2-7; TRBD1 matches 8 bases. The CDR3 contains 15 residues. Per germline, CDR1 KGHSH and CDR2 LQKENI. The V and J ends lost 3 bases and 2 bases, in that order; junction bases with no gene match: 6. CDR3 amino acids: CASSPVQTGAYEQYF. The CDR3 coding sequence is TGTGCCAGCTCACCGGTCCAGACAGGGGCCTACGAGCAGTACTTC.

A few counts support this clone. The gene calls are TRBV30 and TRBJ1-2; unclear D gene. The ends were cut back, 3 bases at V and 4 bases at J, with 9 bases in the middle. The CDR3 length is 12 residues. Germline CDR1 GTSNPN, CDR2 SVGIG (reference sequence). CDR3 protein: CAWSDGPYGYTF. The CDR3 DNA reads as TGTGCCTGGAGCGACGGCCCCTATGGCTACACCTTC.

On this clone: Additional DNA sequences in this sample encode the identical CDR3. This sequence joins TRBV6-5 and TRBJ2-1, with 13 bases that match TRBD2. CDR1 and CDR2 from the germline V gene are MNHEY and SVGAGI. V shed 6 bases, J shed 14 bases, and the junction held 10 bases outside the gene matches. This CDR3 is built from 14 residues. This CDR3 is CASRRTSGSTEEFF. CDR3 DNA sequence: TGTGCCAGCAGACGGACTAGCGGGAGTACGGAGGAGTTCTTC.

The chain links TRBV5-1 to TRBJ2-6, with D hard to call. The CDR3 spans 16 residues. CDR1 and CDR2 from the germline V gene are SGHRS and YFSETQ. Trimming shortened V by 2 bases and J by 2 bases, and 11 bases separated the two germline ends. DNA of the CDR3: TGCGCCAGCAGCTTTATGGGGTCTACTGGGGCCAACGTCCTGACTTTC. Encoded protein: CASSFMGSTGANVLTF.

The chain uses TRBV4-2 and TRBJ2-7; 7 bases are shared with TRBD2. After removal of 8 bases from V and 5 bases from J, the junction contained 9 bases not matched to a gene. CDR1 LGHNA and CDR2 YNFKEQ come from the germline V gene. The CDR3 spans 13 residues. The CDR3 spells CASGYSRGDEQYF. The CDR3 DNA follows: TGTGCCAGCGGATACTCCCGGGGGGACGAGCAGTACTTC.

The chain recombines TRBV7-2 with TRBJ2-2; 7 bases fit TRBD2. CDR3 size: 15 residues. Trimming removed 4 bases from V and 8 bases from J; junction bases left unmatched: 10. Germline assignment: CDR1 SGHTA and CDR2 FQGNSA. The CDR3 bases are TGTGCCAGCAGCTCCACGACTAGCCCCTCGGGGGAGCTGTTTTTT. This translates into CASSSTTSPSGELFF.

This chain joins TRBV2 and TRBJ2-1; 7 bases line up with TRBD2. V trimming: 6 bases; J trimming: 5 bases; junction bases outside the gene matches: 7. This CDR3 is built from 14 residues. Germline-derived CDR1 and CDR2 are SNHLY and FYNNEI. In DNA, the CDR3 is TGTGCCAGCAGCCCGAGGAGCGGGAACAATGAGCAGTTCTTC. Its translation is CASSPRSGNNEQFF.

The chain has TRBV9 and TRBJ1-1; no firm D call. This CDR3 has 15 residues. Deletions cut 0 bases from V and 8 bases from J, with 17 bases between. CDR1 SGDLS and CDR2 YYNGEE come from the germline V gene. The CDR3 sequence is CASSVGSNNLGEAFF. In DNA, the CDR3 is TGTGCCAGCAGCGTAGGGAGCAACAACCTCGGGGAAGCTTTCTTT.

This chain joins TRBV14 and TRBJ2-7, with 8 bases matching TRBD1. The germline gives CDR1 SGHDN, CDR2 FVKESK. This CDR3 region has 17 residues. V shed 0 bases and J 4 bases; nucleotides not matched to a gene: 11. The CDR3, as DNA: TGTGCCAGCAGCCAAGATCGCTGGACAGGGCAAGGATACGAGCAGTACTTC. This encodes CASSQDRWTGQGYEQYF.

This clone has only a few counts. This rearrangement joins TRBV19 to TRBJ1-5, with D possibly being TRBD1 (6 bases). V was trimmed by 7 bases and J by 5 bases, leaving 21 bases between them. This CDR3 comprises 16 residues. CDR1 is LNHDA and CDR2 is SQIVND in the germline V gene (reference sequence). The CDR3 DNA follows: TGTGCCAGTACCCCCCCGGCGGGGGGCGCCCATCAGCCCCAGCATTTT. Protein: CASTPPAGGAHQPQHF.

J is TRBJ1-5 and V is TRBV2; D perhaps matches TRBD1 (6 bases). The CDR3 has 14 residues. Trimming took 4 bases from V and 4 from J, leaving 11 bases between them. Germline V CDR1 and CDR2: SNHLY, FYNNEI. This CDR3 is CASSGGDTNQPQHF. DNA for the CDR3: TGTGCCAGCAGTGGTGGGGACACTAATCAGCCCCAGCATTTT. Combining the CDR3 with reference TRBV2 and TRBJ1-5 gives the whole variable domain EPEVTQTPSHQVTQMGQEVILRCVPISNHLYFYWYRQILGQKVEFLVSFYNNEISEKSEIFDDQFSVERPDGSNFTLKIRSTKLEDSAMYFCASSGGDTNQPQHFGDGTRLSIL.